Presented here are 2 T cell receptor beta chains from one specimen sequenced in a study of technical replicates of blood from several donors. TCRdb's copy holds only in-frame clones and misses some; the assay was immunoSEQ multiplex PCR. Of around 62,000 clones in the sample, 95% to 98% are singletons; the top ten hold under 0.3%. Sequencing was carried out using T cells isolated from PBMCs. Receptor source: a human donor in good health.

The rearrangement joins TRBV7-9 to TRBJ1-2; TRBD1 matches at 9 bases. The CDR3 is made up of 15 amino acids. Germline loops: CDR1 SEHNR, CDR2 FQNEAQ (reference sequence). Unmatched junction bases numbered 1, after V lost 0 bases and J lost 2 bases. The CDR3 DNA follows: TGTGCCAGCAGCTTAGCAGGGACAGGGAACTATGGCTACACCTTC. Protein product: CASSLAGTGNYGYTF.

V and J are TRBV15 and TRBJ2-2, with a possible D match to TRBD2 (5 bases). The germline CDR1 and CDR2 sequences are LNHNV and YYDKDF (reference sequence). V lost 9 bases and J 6 bases, leaving 5 bases between the germline ends. This CDR3 comprises 10 residues. The CDR3: CATGAGELFF. The DNA for the CDR3 is TGTGCCACGGGAGCCGGGGAGCTGTTTTTT.